The sequence of this TCR beta chain was determined in a study of T cell repertoires in cytomegalovirus infection. In this sample, this clonotype turned up a few times. Its antigen remains unidentified. TCRdb reanalysed the reads using MiXCR and keeps one entry per CDR3 protein. The table lists approximately 500,000 distinct CDR3 sequences, roughly a third of them singletons. CDR3 size: 15 residues. V lost 5 bases to trimming and J lost 4 bases; unmatched junction nucleotides: 4. Germline values: CDR1 SGHNT, CDR2 YENEEA. General study results and limits: Cumulative public TCR beta family frequency identified CMV carriers with the relevant HLA.

The receptor was derived from a human donor in good health (CMV status not recorded). Some clones in this sample may be carry-over from other donors' samples. This chain joins TRBV11-3 and TRBJ2-2; 10 nucleotides agree with TRBD1. The sample consisted of cultured PBMCs, taken from culture after CMV antigen stimulation. CDR3 sequence reads: CASSGGTGVTGELFF. The CDR3 region has the DNA TGTGCCAGCAGCGGGGGGACAGGGGTCACCGGGGAGCTGTTTTTT.